These T cell receptor beta chains were read from a single sample in a study of PD-1 blockade in classical Hodgkin lymphoma. The table came from immunoSEQ multiplex PCR; TCRdb's copy has only in-frame clones and leaves some out. The sample lists about 30,000 clones; 85% were seen once. The sample in question was CD4+ T cells from blood, obtained at baseline. These receptors were taken from a human donor with classical Hodgkin lymphoma. Both conserved end residues are part of each CDR3. D genes are given only for firm matches. Expanded clones get a size class; other rows say once, few or many, or leave the size out.

clone size	V gene	D gene	J gene	CDR3 DNA	CDR3 protein
-	TRBV7-2	-	TRBJ2-1	TGTGCCAGCAGCTTGGCCTTAAACAGCAATGAGCAGTTCTTC	CASSLALNSNEQFF
once	TRBV2	TRBD2	TRBJ2-2	TGTGCCAGCAGTCTACCTAAAGGGACTAGCCGTTTGGAGCTGTTTTTT	CASSLPKGTSRLELFF
few	TRBV6-5	TRBD1	TRBJ2-7	TGTGCCAGCAAACAGACAGGGTCCGGTGAGCAGTACTTC	CASKQTGSGEQYF
once	TRBV29-1	-	TRBJ2-7	TGCAGCGTCGAACAGGTCGAAACCTACGAGCAGTACTTC	CSVEQVETYEQYF
-	TRBV9	TRBD2	TRBJ2-5	TGTGCCAGCAGCGTGGGCGGGGGGCAACTTGGGGAGACCCAGTACTTC	CASSVGGGQLGETQYF
-	TRBV19	TRBD1	TRBJ2-7	TGTGCCAGTAGTTTGCGGGACAGGGGGATGTACGAGCAGTACTTC	CASSLRDRGMYEQYF
-	TRBV7-2	-	TRBJ1-5	TGTGCCAGCAGCTTACGTGCCGGGGGCAATCAGCCCCAGCATTTT	CASSLRAGGNQPQHF
-	TRBV5-6	-	TRBJ1-5	TGTGCCAGCAGCCAGAGGACCGCTAGCAATCAGCCCCAGCATTTT	CASSQRTASNQPQHF
-	TRBV9	-	TRBJ1-1	TGTGCCAGCAGCGAAGGGTTGGACACTGAAGCTTTCTTT	CASSEGLDTEAFF
-	TRBV28	-	TRBJ1-1	TGTGCCAGCAGCCCGGAAGTTAACACTGAAGCTTTCTTT	CASSPEVNTEAFF